One TCR beta chain is described in this entry. Source study methods: Nucleated cell counts were estimated from reference gene primer amplification. Here immunoSEQ multiplex PCR was the method, and the copy in TCRdb shows in-frame clones only, minus some. The V and J calls and clone size are taken from that table; D and trimming were inferred from the DNA. This table holds roughly 200,000 clones, approximately 81% found once. This sample was included in a study of blood T cell repertoires in COVID-19. Study-level background: The United States, Italy and Spain were the sources of the acute and convalescent COVID-19 samples. From T cells, B-cell-depleted T cells, or PBMCs came the material, which was cDNA or gDNA.

The CDR3 covers 14 residues. Looked up from germline, CDR1 is SQVTM and CDR2 is ANQGSEA. Sequencing was performed on peripheral blood. The V call is TRBV29-1, the J call TRBJ1-4; D is possibly TRBD1 (5 bases). The sequence derives from a woman aged 80 or over with acute or convalescent COVID-19. The CDR3 DNA sequence: TGCGGCTCCGACGGGGGGGCAACTAATGAAAAACTGTTTTTT. It codes for CGSDGGATNEKLFF.